Below are 13 T cell receptor beta chains sequenced from a single sample in a study of post-analysis software for immune sequencing data. General observations from the study: Comparison of patients with controls showed four or five TRBV segments more frequent in patients, TRBV5-6, TRBV5-1 and TRBV20-1 among them.

Included in the TCR beta cDNA libraries were unique molecular identifiers. TCRdb re-analysed the PCR reads in MiXCR, keeping a single row per CDR3 protein. The repertoire holds around 710,000 distinct CDR3 sequences, with more than 45% as singletons. No antigen has been identified for these receptors. Sequencing was performed on blood. Receptors originate from a girl aged 10-17 years with multiple sclerosis.

The V call is TRBV12-5, the J call TRBJ1-2, with D possibly TRBD1 on 5 matching bases. Germline assignment: CDR1 LGHNT and CDR2 FRNRAP. The V gene lost 5 bases and the J gene lost 2 bases, with 15 bases spanning the gap. The CDR3 runs 15 residues. The CDR3 DNA is TGTGCTAGTGGTCCAACCGGGACCCCCAACTATGGCTACACCTTC. Its translation: CASGPTGTPNYGYTF.

This clonotype has a handful of counts. This chain links TRBV20-1 with TRBJ1-4; D remains unclear. The V and J ends lost 2 bases and 0 bases respectively, with 4 bases between them. Per the germline V gene, CDR1 is DFQATT and CDR2 is SNEGSKA (reference sequence). This CDR3 has 13 amino acids. The CDR3 DNA reads TGCAGTGCTAGAAACACAACTAATGAAAAACTGTTTTTT. Amino acids: CSARNTTNEKLFF.

The chain employs TRBV4-3 and TRBJ2-1; unclear D gene. Trimming shortened V by 0 bases and J by 10 bases, and 10 bases separated the two germline ends. There are 13 residues in the CDR3. Germline CDR1 and CDR2: LGHNA and YSLEER. Written as DNA, the CDR3 is TGCGCCAGCAGCCAAGACAGCCACTACGAGCAGTTCTTC. Residues: CASSQDSHYEQFF.

Details on this clonotype: Mismatch with germline at one junction end may stem from a read error. The chain employs TRBV5-1 and TRBJ2-1; 9 bases map to TRBD2. The CDR3 spans 19 residues. Germline CDR1 SGHRS, CDR2 YFSETQ. CDR3: CVSSLDSLIHSGGYNEQFF. Written as DNA, the CDR3 is TGCGTCAGCAGCTTGGACTCCCTTATTCATAGCGGGGGCTACAATGAGCAGTTCTTC. Looking up the rest from reference TRBV5-1 and TRBJ2-1 gives the full variable domain: KAGVTQTPRYLIKTRGQQVTLSCSPISGHRSVSWYQQTPGQGLQFLFEYFSETQRNKGNFPGRFSGRQFSNSRSEMNVSTLELGDSALYLCVSSLDSLIHSGGYNEQFFGPGTRLTVL.

This clonotype was seen a few times. The chain joins TRBV29-1 to TRBJ2-3; D is perhaps TRBD1 (6 bases). The CDR3 sequence is 13 residues long. Germline assignment: CDR1 SQVTM and CDR2 ANQGSEA. Trimming shortened V by 7 bases and J by 4 bases, and 15 bases separated the two germline ends. The CDR3 protein is CSADSGGADTQYF. The CDR3 nucleotides read TGCAGCGCCGACAGTGGGGGCGCAGATACGCAGTATTTT.

In regard to this clonotype: One end of the junction is discordant with germline, which a read error may explain. The rearrangement links TRBV6-1 to TRBJ2-4; TRBD1 matches 9 bases. The CDR3 contains 14 residues. The V gene's germline CDR1 is MNHNS and CDR2 SASEGT. In DNA, the CDR3 is TGTGCCAGCAGACAGGGGGCCGCCAAGAGCATTCGGTACTTC. This sequence encodes CASRQGAAKSIRYF.

The chain carries TRBV6-5 and TRBJ1-5; a possible D gene is TRBD1 (6 bases). V lost 2 bases and J 2 bases, leaving 13 bases between the germline ends. The CDR3 spans 16 residues. Germline lookup yields CDR1 MNHEY and CDR2 SVGAGI. Here the CDR3 reads CASSYTSDSRNQPQHF. DNA of the CDR3: TGTGCCAGCAGTTACACCTCGGACAGCCGCAATCAGCCCCAGCATTTT.

This clonotype was observed once. One end of the junction is discordant with germline, which a read error may explain. The chain joins TRBV5-1 to TRBJ2-1, with 9 bases fitting TRBD1. Per the germline V gene, CDR1 is SGHRS and CDR2 is YFSETQ. The CDR3 is 14 residues long. CDR3 sequence reads: CAGSLGTGPDEQFF. The CDR3 DNA reads as TGCGCCGGCAGCTTGGGGACAGGGCCCGATGAGCAGTTCTTC. The complete variable domain, with remaining parts taken from reference TRBV5-1 and TRBJ2-1, reads KAGVTQTPRYLIKTRGQQVTLSCSPISGHRSVSWYQQTPGQGLQFLFEYFSETQRNKGNFPGRFSGRQFSNSRSEMNVSTLELGDSALYLCAGSLGTGPDEQFFGPGTRLTVL.

This clonotype was picked up a small number of times. The genes are TRBV6-5 and TRBJ2-7; D possibly corresponds to TRBD2 (7 bases). Trimming pared 7 bases from V and 1 base from J, leaving 14 bases between. Looked up from germline, CDR1 is MNHEY and CDR2 is SVGAGI. The CDR3 runs to 14 residues. The CDR3 DNA reads TGTGCCAGCACCCGGGGGGCGGGATCCTACGAGCAGTACTTC. It yields the protein CASTRGAGSYEQYF.

The rearrangement uses TRBV6-2 or TRBV6-3 and TRBJ2-5; no firm D call. With 3 bases removed from V and 11 bases from J, the gap between germline ends came to 13 bases. The length of the CDR3 is 12 residues. Germline values: CDR1 MNHEY, CDR2 SVGEGT. In DNA form, the CDR3 reads TGTGCCAGCAGTTATGGACCGCCTGCGCAGTACTTC. The encoded protein is CASSYGPPAQYF.

This clonotype was found a few times. The chain employs TRBV27 and TRBJ1-2; D is uncertain. CDR1 is MNHEY, CDR2 SMNVEV, per germline (reference sequence). V shed 10 bases and J shed 4 bases, with 10 bases lying between them. CDR3 size: 11 residues. CDR3 protein: CATQSGYGYTF. The CDR3 coding sequence is TGTGCCACCCAAAGTGGCTATGGCTACACCTTC.

The chain couples TRBV29-1 to TRBJ2-6, with D possibly TRBD1 on 5 matching bases. The CDR3 loop spans 17 amino acids. Germline V CDR1 and CDR2: SQVTM, ANQGSEA. Trimming pared 6 bases from V and 0 bases from J, leaving 18 bases between. The CDR3 nucleotides read TGCAGCGTCCTGAAGGCCGACAGAAGCTCTGGGGCCAACGTCCTGACTTTC. It codes for CSVLKADRSSGANVLTF. The full variable domain, in which reference TRBV29-1 and TRBJ2-6 provide the parts outside the CDR3, is SAVISQKPSRDICQRGTSLTIQCQVDSQVTMMFWYRQQPGQSLTLIATANQGSEATYESGFVIDKFPISRPNLTFSTLTVSNMSPEDSSIYLCSVLKADRSSGANVLTFGAGSRLTVL.

This clonotype turned up a few times. This chain joins TRBV7-9 and TRBJ2-7; 8 nucleotides agree with TRBD1. The closer fit of TRBJ2-5 to the DNA end suggests the J call may be wrong. CDR1 SEHNR and CDR2 FQNEAQ come from the germline V gene (reference sequence). There are 14 residues in the CDR3. The CDR3 is CASTPRGQVETQYF. Here the CDR3 DNA reads TGTGCCAGCACCCCCCGGGGACAGGTAGAGACCCAGTACTTC.